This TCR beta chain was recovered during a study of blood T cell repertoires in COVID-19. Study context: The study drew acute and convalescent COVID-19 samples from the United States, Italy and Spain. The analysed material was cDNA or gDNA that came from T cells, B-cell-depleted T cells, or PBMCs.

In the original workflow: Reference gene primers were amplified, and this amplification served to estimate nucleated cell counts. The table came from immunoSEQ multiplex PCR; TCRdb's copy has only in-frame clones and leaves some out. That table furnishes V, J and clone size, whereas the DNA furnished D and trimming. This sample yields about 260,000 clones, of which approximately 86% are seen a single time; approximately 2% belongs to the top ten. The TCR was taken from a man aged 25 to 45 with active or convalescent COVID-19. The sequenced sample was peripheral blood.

The DNA of the CDR3 is TGTGCCAGCAGTTACCTGTTTAGCCCGGGAACTGAAGCTTTCTTT. It is translated as CASSYLFSPGTEAFF. This chain connects TRBV6-6 to TRBJ1-1; no clear D gene. Trimming cost V 2 bases and J 5 bases, with 15 bases left between them. CDR3 length equals 15 residues. Per the germline V gene, CDR1 is MNHNY and CDR2 is SVGAGI (reference sequence).